The rows below give T cell receptor beta chains drawn from one sample of a study of a mutant IDH1 vaccine in newly diagnosed glioma. Profiled with immunoSEQ multiplex PCR; TCRdb holds only in-frame clones, not every one. The sample consists of roughly 50,000 clones, roughly 80% of them appearing once. This specimen consisted of PBMCs, obtained from a glioma patient treated with radiotherapy, temozolomide or both. These receptors were taken from a man younger than 30 with glioma. Both conserved end residues are part of each CDR3. A D gene is named only where the DNA matches it firmly. Some rows mark clone size as missing; the rest say once, few, many or name a class of expanded clone.

d_gene,j_gene,abundance,v_gene,CDR3aa,CDR3nt
-,TRBJ2-6,-,TRBV9,CASSVALSGANVLTF,TGTGCCAGCAGCGTAGCTCTCTCTGGGGCCAACGTCCTGACTTTC
-,TRBJ1-2,once,TRBV5-4,CASSLLGTPRDYGYTF,TGTGCCAGCAGCTTGTTGGGGACACCCCGCGACTATGGCTACACCTTC
-,TRBJ1-1,-,TRBV4-2,CASSPRSQGSMNTEAFF,TGTGCCAGCAGCCCCAGATCCCAGGGCAGTATGAACACTGAAGCTTTCTTT
-,TRBJ2-3,-,TRBV27,CASAATATEGDTQYF,TGTGCCAGCGCGGCAACCGCAACAGAAGGCGATACGCAGTATTTT
TRBD1,TRBJ1-2,-,TRBV30,CAWSDDRASANYGYTF,TGTGCCTGGAGCGACGACAGGGCTTCAGCTAACTATGGCTACACCTTC
-,TRBJ2-1,-,TRBV5-1,CASSLWVEQFF,TGCGCCAGCAGCTTATGGGTTGAGCAGTTCTTC
TRBD2,TRBJ2-1,few,TRBV13,CASSLAIGDSGRMNEQFF,TGTGCCAGCAGCTTAGCGATAGGGGATAGCGGGAGAATGAATGAGCAGTTCTTC
-,TRBJ2-7,-,TRBV5-1,CASSLDGYEQYF,TGCGCCAGCAGCTTGGACGGTTACGAGCAGTACTTC
-,TRBJ2-7,-,TRBV7-2,CASSLSISYEQYF,TGTGCCAGCAGCCTGTCTATATCCTACGAGCAGTACTTC
-,TRBJ1-2,-,TRBV9,CASSPSPSDQDGYTF,TGTGCCAGCAGCCCGTCCCCCTCCGATCAGGATGGCTACACCTTC
-,TRBJ1-4,-,TRBV6-5,CASSSGIGDEKLFF,TGTGCCAGCAGTTCAGGGATCGGGGATGAAAAACTGTTTTTT
-,TRBJ1-3,-,TRBV4-1,CASSPREASGNTIYF,TGCGCCAGCAGCCCTCGGGAGGCCTCTGGAAACACCATATATTTT
TRBD1,TRBJ2-5,-,TRBV5-1,CASSLGGQGVGETQYF,TGCGCCAGCAGCTTGGGAGGACAGGGGGTGGGAGAGACCCAGTACTTC
-,TRBJ2-2,-,TRBV6-5,CASSYVRGYNTGELFF,TGTGCCAGCAGTTACGTTCGGGGGTACAACACCGGGGAGCTGTTTTTT
-,TRBJ2-7,-,TRBV4-3,CASSQAARGRYYEQYF,TGCGCCAGCAGCCAAGCGGCTCGGGGGAGGTACTACGAGCAGTACTTC
TRBD1,TRBJ1-2,-,TRBV6-5,CASRDRDDYGYTF,TGTGCCAGCAGGGACAGGGACGACTATGGCTACACCTTC
-,TRBJ1-5,-,TRBV2,CASRRVSNQPQHF,TGTGCCAGCCGACGGGTTAGCAATCAGCCCCAGCATTTT
-,TRBJ1-1,-,TRBV2,CASISAGAINTEAFF,TGTGCCAGCATCAGCGCAGGGGCCATCAACACTGAAGCTTTCTTT
-,TRBJ1-2,once,TRBV7-9,CASSLGFVYGYTF,TGTGCCAGCAGCTTAGGGTTCGTGTATGGCTACACCTTC
TRBD1,TRBJ1-2,-,TRBV29-1,CSVEDRTGPNYGYTF,TGCAGCGTTGAAGACCGGACAGGACCAAACTATGGCTACACCTTC
-,TRBJ2-5,-,TRBV5-4,CASSLDGRRGLDTQYF,TGTGCCAGCAGCTTGGATGGTCGAAGGGGGTTGGATACCCAGTACTTC
-,TRBJ2-7,-,TRBV5-1,CASRSPSTGRTYEQYF,TGCGCCAGCAGGTCCCCTTCGACAGGGAGGACCTACGAGCAGTACTTC
TRBD1,TRBJ1-4,-,TRBV19,CATKGQGRRTNEKLFF,TGTGCCACCAAGGGACAGGGGAGGCGAACTAATGAAAAACTGTTTTTT
TRBD1,TRBJ2-7,few,TRBV7-9,CASSGTGAAGEQYF,TGTGCCAGCAGCGGGACAGGAGCAGCAGGCGAGCAGTACTTC
-,TRBJ1-3,-,TRBV7-2,CASSTSGQAGNTIYF,TGTGCCAGCAGCACCTCGGGCCAAGCGGGAAACACCATATATTTT
TRBD1,TRBJ2-2,-,TRBV5-6,CASSLLTGADTGELFF,TGTGCCAGCAGCTTACTGACAGGGGCGGACACCGGGGAGCTGTTTTTT
-,TRBJ1-1,-,TRBV10-1,CATSGNDTEAFF,TGCGCCACTTCAGGGAATGACACTGAAGCTTTCTTT
TRBD1,TRBJ1-4,-,TRBV27,CASSPGQGWEKLFF,TGTGCCAGCAGTCCGGGACAGGGTTGGGAAAAACTGTTTTTT
-,TRBJ2-3,-,TRBV5-1,CASSLGSDTQYF,TGCGCCAGCAGCTTGGGTTCAGATACGCAGTATTTT
TRBD2,TRBJ2-5,-,TRBV29-1,CSVELGRARETQYF,TGCAGCGTTGAACTCGGGAGGGCCCGGGAGACCCAGTACTTC
-,TRBJ1-4,few,TRBV5-1,CASSLARIATNEKLFF,TGCGCCAGCAGCTTAGCCAGAATAGCAACTAATGAAAAACTGTTTTTT
-,TRBJ1-1,-,TRBV7-9,CASSLGISLSTEAFF,TGTGCCAGCAGCTTAGGGATTTCGCTGTCAACTGAAGCTTTCTTT
TRBD2,TRBJ2-5,once,TRBV5-5,CASSLPGLAGEGETQYF,TGTGCCAGCAGCTTACCGGGACTAGCGGGAGAAGGGGAGACCCAGTACTTC